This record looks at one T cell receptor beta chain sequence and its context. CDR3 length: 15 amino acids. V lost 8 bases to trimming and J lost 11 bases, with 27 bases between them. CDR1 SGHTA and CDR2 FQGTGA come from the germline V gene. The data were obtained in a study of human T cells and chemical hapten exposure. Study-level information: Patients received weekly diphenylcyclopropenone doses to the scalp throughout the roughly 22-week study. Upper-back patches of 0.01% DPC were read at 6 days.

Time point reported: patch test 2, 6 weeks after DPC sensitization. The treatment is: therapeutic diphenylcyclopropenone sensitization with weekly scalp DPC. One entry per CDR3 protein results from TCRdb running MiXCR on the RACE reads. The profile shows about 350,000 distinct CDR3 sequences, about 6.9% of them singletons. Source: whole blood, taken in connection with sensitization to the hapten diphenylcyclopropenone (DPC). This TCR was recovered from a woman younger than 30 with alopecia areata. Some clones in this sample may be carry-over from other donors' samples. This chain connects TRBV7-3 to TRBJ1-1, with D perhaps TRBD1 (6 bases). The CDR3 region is CASSLEGGNPMGAFF. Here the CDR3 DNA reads TGTGCCAGCTCCCTGGAGGGGGGGAACCCCATGGGCGCTTTCTTT.